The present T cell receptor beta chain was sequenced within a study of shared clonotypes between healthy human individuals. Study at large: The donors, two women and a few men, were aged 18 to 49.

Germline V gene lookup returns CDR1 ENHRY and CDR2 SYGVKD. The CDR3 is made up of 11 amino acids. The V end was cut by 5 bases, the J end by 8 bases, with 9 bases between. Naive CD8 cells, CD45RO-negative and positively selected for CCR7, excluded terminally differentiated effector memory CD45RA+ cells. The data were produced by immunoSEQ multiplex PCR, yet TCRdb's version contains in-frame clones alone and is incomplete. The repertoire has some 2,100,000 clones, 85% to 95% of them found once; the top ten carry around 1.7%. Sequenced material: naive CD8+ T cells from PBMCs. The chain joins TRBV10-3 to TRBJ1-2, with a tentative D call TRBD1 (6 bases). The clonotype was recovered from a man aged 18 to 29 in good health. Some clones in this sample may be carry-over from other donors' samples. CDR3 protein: CAISSGEGYTF. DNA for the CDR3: TGTGCCATCAGTTCAGGGGAAGGCTACACCTTC.